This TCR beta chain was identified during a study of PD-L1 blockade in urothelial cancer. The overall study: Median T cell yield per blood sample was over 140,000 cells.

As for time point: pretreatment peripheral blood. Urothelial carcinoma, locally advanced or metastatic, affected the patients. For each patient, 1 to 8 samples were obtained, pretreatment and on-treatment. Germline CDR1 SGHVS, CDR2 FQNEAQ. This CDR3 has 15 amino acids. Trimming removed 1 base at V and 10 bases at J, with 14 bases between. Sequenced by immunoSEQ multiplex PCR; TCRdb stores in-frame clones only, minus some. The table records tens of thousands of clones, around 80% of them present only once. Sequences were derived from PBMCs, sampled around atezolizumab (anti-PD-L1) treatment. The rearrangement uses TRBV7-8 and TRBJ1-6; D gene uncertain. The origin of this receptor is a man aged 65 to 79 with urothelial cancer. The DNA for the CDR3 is TGTGCCAGCAGCTTAGTCCACAGACCGGAATCACCCCTCCACTTT. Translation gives CASSLVHRPESPLHF. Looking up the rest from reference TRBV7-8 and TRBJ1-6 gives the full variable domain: GAGVSQSPRYKVAKRGQDVALRCDPISGHVSLFWYQQALGQGPEFLTYFQNEAQLDKSGLPSDRFFAERPEGSVSTLKIQRTQQEDSAVYLCASSLVHRPESPLHFGNGTRLTVT.